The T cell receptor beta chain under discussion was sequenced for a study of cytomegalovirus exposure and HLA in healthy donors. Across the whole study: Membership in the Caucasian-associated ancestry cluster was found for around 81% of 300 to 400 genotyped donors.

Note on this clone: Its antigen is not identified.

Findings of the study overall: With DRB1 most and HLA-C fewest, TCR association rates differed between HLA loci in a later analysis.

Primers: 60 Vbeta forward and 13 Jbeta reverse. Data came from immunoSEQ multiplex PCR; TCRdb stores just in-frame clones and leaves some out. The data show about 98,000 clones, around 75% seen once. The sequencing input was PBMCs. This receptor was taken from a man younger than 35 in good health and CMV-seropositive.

CDR3 sequence (DNA): TGTGCCAGCAGCAAACCCTGGGGGGGCCAGTACGAGCAGTACTTC. Residues: CASSKPWGGQYEQYF. V usage is TRBV5-6 and J usage is TRBJ2-7; D is perhaps TRBD2 (7 bases). CDR3 size: 15 residues. Germline assignment: CDR1 SGHDT and CDR2 YYEEEE. Trimming stripped 4 bases from V and 4 bases from J, with 18 bases between.